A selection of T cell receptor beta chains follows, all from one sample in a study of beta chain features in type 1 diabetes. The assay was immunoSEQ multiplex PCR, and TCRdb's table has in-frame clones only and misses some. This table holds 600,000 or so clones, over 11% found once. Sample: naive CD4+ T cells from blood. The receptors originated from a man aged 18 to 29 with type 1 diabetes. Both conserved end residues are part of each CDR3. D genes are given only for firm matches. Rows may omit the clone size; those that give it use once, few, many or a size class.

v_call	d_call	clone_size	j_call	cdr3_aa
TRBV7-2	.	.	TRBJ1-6	CASSLALVYSPLHF
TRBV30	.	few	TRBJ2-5	CAWSVGYEETQYF
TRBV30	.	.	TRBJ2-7	CAWSVLGYEQYF
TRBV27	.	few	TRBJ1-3	CASSPRVSSGNTIYF
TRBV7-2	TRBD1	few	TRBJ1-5	CASSSPDRGNQPQHF
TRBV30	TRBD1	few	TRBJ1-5	CAWTPGGVQPQHF
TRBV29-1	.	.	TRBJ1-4	CSVQGSNEKLFF
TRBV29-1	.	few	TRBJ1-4	CSAETLSGQKLFF
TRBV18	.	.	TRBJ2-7	CASSPPGLQEDEQYF
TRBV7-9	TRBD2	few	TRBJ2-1	CASSLGLAGDNEQFF
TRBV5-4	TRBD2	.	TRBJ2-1	CASSPRTSGDNEQFF
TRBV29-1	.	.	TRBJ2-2	CSAGTGGGTGELFF
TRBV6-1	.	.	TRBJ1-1	CASSEGSKEAFF
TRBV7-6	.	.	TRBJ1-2	CASSLDGAYGYTF
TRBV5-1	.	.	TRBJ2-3	CASSPGTSTDTQYF
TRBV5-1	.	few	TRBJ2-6	CASSPSSGANVLTF
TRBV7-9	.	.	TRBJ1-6	CASSLAGVEDSPLHF
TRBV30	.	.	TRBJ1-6	CAWSQQRSSTLHF
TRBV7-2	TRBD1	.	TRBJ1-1	CASSLEDRGGTEAFF
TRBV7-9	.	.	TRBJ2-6	CASSLSAGLISGANVLTF
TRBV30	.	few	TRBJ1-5	CAWKADTWLGQPQHF
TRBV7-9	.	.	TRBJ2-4	CASSHLKNIQYF
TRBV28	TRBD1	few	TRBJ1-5	CASSPGTGGQPQHF
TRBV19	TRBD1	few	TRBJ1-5	CASSGQESYSNQPQHF
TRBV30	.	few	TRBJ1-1	CAWSVEVNTEAFF
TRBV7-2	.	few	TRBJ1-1	CASSLVGKGTEAFF
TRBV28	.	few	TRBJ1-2	CASSPTWGTTYGYTF
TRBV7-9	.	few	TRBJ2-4	CASSPSARGMAKNIQYF
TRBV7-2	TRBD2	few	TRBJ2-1	CASIPTSGRATFF
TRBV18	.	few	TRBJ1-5	CASSSLGEPQHF
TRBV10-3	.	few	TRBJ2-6	CAISGQGLGGANVLTF
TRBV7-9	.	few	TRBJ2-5	CASASETQYF
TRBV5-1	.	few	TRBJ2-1	CASKLASGVNEQFF
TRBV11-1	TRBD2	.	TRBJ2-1	CASSSRVGRAHEQFF
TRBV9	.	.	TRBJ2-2	CASSLEPTGELFF
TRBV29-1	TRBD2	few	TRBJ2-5	CSALAGNFRETQYF
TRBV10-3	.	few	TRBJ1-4	CAISGAQNEKLFF
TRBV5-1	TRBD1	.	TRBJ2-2	CASSSDRGGGELFF
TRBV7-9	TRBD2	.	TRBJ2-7	CASSSGLGYEQYF
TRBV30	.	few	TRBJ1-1	CASAGQGRTEAFF
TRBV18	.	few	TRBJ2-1	CASSLYASFSIGNEQFF
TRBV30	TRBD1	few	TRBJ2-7	CAWSLLGQGNEQYF
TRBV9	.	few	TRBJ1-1	CASSVEGSGVYTEAFF
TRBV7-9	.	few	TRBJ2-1	CASSLARKSRDEQFF
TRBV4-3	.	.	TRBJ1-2	CASSQEWGIDGYTF
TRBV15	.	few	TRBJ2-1	CATSGRQRGSYNEQFF